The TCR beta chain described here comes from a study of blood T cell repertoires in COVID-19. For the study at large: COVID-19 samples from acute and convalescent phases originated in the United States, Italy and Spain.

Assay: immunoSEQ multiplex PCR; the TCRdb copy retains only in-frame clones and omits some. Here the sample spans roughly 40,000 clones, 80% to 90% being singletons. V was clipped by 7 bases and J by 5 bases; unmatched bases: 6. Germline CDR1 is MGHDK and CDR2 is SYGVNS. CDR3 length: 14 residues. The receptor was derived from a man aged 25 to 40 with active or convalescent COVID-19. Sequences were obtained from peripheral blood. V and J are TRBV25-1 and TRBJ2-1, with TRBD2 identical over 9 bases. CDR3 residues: CASTQGLANNEQFF. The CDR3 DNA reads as TGTGCCAGCACCCAGGGACTAGCTAACAATGAGCAGTTCTTC.